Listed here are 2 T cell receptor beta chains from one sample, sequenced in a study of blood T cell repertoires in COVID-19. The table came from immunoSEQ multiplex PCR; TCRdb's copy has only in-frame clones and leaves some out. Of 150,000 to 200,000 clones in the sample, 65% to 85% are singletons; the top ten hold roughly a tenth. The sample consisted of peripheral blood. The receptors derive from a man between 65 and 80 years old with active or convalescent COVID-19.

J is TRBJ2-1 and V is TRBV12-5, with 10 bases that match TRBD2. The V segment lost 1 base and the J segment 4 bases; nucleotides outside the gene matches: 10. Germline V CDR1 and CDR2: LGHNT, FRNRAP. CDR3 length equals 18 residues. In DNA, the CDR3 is TGTGCTAGTGGTTTGGCCCCCCTAGCGGGAGCATTTTACAATGAGCAGTTCTTC. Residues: CASGLAPLAGAFYNEQFF.

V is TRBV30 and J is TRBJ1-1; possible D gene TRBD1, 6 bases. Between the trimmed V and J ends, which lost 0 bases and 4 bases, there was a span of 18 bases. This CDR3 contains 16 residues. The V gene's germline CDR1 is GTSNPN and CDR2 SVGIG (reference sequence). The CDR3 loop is CAWSVDRLDGSTEAFF. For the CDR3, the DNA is TGTGCCTGGAGTGTTGACAGGCTGGATGGGAGCACTGAAGCTTTCTTT.